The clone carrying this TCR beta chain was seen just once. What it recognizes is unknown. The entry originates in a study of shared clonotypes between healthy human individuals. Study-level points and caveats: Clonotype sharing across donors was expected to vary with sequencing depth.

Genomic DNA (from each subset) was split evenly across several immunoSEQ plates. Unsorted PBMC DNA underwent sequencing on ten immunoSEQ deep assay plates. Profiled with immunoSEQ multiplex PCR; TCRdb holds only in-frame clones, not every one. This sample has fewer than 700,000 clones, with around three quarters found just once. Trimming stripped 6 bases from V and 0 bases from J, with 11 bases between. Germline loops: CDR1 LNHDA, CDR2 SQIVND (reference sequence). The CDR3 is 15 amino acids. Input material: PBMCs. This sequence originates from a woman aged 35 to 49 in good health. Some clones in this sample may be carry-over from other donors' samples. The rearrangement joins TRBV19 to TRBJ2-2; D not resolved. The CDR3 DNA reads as TGTGCCAGTAGGACGGCGGAAACGAACACCGGGGAGCTGTTTTTT. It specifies CASRTAETNTGELFF.